The present T cell receptor beta chain was sequenced within a study of CD8+CD57+ T cells in acquired aplastic anemia. The CDR3 runs 15 residues. The germline V gene has CDR1 MNHEY and CDR2 SVGAGI. V was trimmed by 4 bases and J by 0 bases, leaving 10 bases between them. Patients selected for sequencing had displayed CD8+CD57+ cell expansion by flow cytometry. This clonotype showed up just once. The use of genomic DNA as template underpinned the TCR beta VDJ and CDR3 profiling. TCRdb passed the reads through MiXCR, listing each CDR3 protein once. The sample contains under 200,000 distinct CDR3 sequences, 40% to 60% of which appear only once.

Sequenced material: sorted CD4+, CD8+, or CD8+CD57+ T cells (not recorded which) from PBMCs. The chain joins TRBV6-5 to TRBJ1-3; D not certain. The sequence was collected from a human donor with aplastic anemia. DNA of the CDR3: TGTGCCAGCAGTTCCTTCGATGACTCTGGAAACACCATATATTTT. This gives the protein CASSSFDDSGNTIYF.